The clone carrying this T cell receptor (beta chain) was seen a handful of times. Only in-frame clones appear in the TCRdb table, and some are missing; sequencing was by immunoSEQ multiplex PCR. The sample consists of nearly 85,000 clones, less than 90% of them appearing once. The data derive from a study of OX40 agonist ivuxolimab in advanced cancers. Germline V gives CDR1 SGHRS, CDR2 YFSETQ. The CDR3 length is 16 residues. V was clipped by 6 bases and J by 0 bases; unmatched bases: 10. The sequence was obtained from an adult with an advanced solid tumor such as melanoma, head and neck, liver or kidney cancer. This specimen consisted of CD4+ or CD8+ T cells sorted from blood, obtained in a trial of the OX40 agonist ivuxolimab. This chain joins TRBV5-1 and TRBJ2-5; TRBD1 matches at 8 bases. CDR3 in amino acids: CASIGGTGGYQETQYF. The CDR3 DNA follows: TGCGCCAGCATCGGTGGAACAGGGGGTTACCAAGAGACCCAGTACTTC. Variable domain in full (rest from reference TRBV5-1 and TRBJ2-5): KAGVTQTPRYLIKTRGQQVTLSCSPISGHRSVSWYQQTPGQGLQFLFEYFSETQRNKGNFPGRFSGRQFSNSRSEMNVSTLELGDSALYLCASIGGTGGYQETQYFGPGTRLLVL.